The clone carrying this TCR beta chain was observed at least ten times. Its antigen is undetermined. This record comes from a study of CD8+CD57+ T cells in acquired aplastic anemia. Findings and limits, study-wide: Researchers report that twenty-nine CD8+ CDR3 sequences appeared in both patients and controls.

Both TCR beta VDJ combination and CDR3 sequence profiling were carried out. Genomic DNA was the template for this profiling. TCRdb analysed the reads with MiXCR anew, one entry per CDR3 protein. The sample lists 150,000 to 200,000 distinct CDR3 sequences; approximately 40% were seen once. The sample comprised sorted CD4+, CD8+, or CD8+CD57+ T cells (not recorded which) from PBMCs. The receptor was isolated from a human donor in good health.

The CDR3 DNA follows: TGTGCCATCAGTGTTGATTCAGGGAAACACCCCGGGGAGCTGTTTTTT. Amino acids: CAISVDSGKHPGELFF. This rearrangement joins TRBV10-3 to TRBJ2-2, with a tentative D call TRBD1 (5 bases). V lost 4 bases and J 6 bases, leaving 18 bases between the germline ends. The V gene's germline CDR1 is ENHRY and CDR2 SYGVKD. The CDR3 is made up of 16 amino acids.